Sequencing of this TCR beta chain was carried out in a study of T-cell memory formation after mild COVID-19. TCRdb independently ran MiXCR on the 5' RACE reads; one entry per CDR3 protein. The sample shows over 150,000 distinct CDR3 sequences, around 13% of them seen only once. With V trimmed by 3 bases and J by 2 bases, 3 bases remained unmatched. This CDR3 spans 13 amino acids. The germline V gene encodes CDR1 SQVTM and CDR2 ANQGSEA. The material sequenced was PBMCs or a T cell subset sorted from them (not recorded which). The TCR sequence derives from a man younger than 30 who had mild COVID-19 (a few samples of this study predate the infection). Cell type and time point are not known. The V and J genes are TRBV29-1 and TRBJ2-7, with 8 bases aligning to TRBD1. As DNA, the CDR3 is TGCAGCGTTGATGGACAGGGCCCCTACGAGCAGTACTTC. Its translation is CSVDGQGPYEQYF.